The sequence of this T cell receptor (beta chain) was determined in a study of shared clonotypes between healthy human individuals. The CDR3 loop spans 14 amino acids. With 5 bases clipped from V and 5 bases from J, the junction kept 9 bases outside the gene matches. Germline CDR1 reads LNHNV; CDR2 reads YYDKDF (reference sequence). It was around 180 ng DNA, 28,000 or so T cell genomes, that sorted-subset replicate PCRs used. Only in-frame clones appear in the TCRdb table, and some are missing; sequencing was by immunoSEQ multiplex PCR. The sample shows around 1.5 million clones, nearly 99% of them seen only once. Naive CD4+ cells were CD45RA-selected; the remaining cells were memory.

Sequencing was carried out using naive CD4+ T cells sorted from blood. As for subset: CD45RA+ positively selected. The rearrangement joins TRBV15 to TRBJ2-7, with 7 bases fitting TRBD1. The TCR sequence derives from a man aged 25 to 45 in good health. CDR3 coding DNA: TGTGCCACCAGCCGGAAGACAGGGATCAACGAGCAGTACTTC. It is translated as CATSRKTGINEQYF.